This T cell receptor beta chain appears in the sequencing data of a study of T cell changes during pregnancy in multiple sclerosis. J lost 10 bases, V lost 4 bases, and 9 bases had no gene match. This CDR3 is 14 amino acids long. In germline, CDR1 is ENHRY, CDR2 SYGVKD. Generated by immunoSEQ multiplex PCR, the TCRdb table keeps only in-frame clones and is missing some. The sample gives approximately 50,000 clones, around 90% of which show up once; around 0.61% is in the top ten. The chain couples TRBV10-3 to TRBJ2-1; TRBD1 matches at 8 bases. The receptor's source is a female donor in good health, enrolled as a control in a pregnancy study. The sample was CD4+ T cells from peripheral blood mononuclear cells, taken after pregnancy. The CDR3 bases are TGTGCCATCAGTGTATCGACAGGGGTAGGGGAGCAGTTCTTC. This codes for CAISVSTGVGEQFF.